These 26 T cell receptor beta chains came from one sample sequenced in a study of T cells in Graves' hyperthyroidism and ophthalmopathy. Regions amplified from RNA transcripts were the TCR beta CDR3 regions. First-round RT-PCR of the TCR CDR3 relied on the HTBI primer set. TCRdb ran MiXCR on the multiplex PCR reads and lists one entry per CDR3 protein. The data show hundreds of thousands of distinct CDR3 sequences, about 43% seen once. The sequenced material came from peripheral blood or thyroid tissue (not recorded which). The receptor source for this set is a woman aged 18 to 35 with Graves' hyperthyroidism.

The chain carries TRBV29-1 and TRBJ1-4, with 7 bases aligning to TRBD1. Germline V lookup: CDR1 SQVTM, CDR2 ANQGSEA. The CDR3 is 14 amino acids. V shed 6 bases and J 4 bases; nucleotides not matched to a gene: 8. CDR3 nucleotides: TGCAGCGTAGTGACAGGGACGAATAATGAAAAACTGTTTTTT. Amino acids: CSVVTGTNNEKLFF.

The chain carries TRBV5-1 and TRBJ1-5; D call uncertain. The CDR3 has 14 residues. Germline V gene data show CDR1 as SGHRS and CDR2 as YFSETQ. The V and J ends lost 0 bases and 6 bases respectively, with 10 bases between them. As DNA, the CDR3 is TGCGCCAGCAGCTTGGGAGGGATAGGTCAGCCCCAGCATTTT. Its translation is CASSLGGIGQPQHF.

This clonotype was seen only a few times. The CDR3 nucleotides read TGTGCCAGCAGCCAAGGTCACACTGAAGCTTTCTTT. Encoded protein: CASSQGHTEAFF. The chain carries TRBV7-2 and TRBJ1-1; D is unclear. V shed 5 bases and J shed 3 bases, with 7 bases lying between them. Germline assignment: CDR1 SGHTA and CDR2 FQGNSA. CDR3 length: 12 amino acids.

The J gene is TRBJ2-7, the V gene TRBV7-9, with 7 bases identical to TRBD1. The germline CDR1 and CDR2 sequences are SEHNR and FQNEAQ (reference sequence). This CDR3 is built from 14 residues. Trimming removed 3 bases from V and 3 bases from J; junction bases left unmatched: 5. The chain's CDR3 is CASSLWDSRYEQYF. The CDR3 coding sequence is TGTGCCAGCAGCTTGTGGGACAGCCGCTACGAGCAGTACTTC.

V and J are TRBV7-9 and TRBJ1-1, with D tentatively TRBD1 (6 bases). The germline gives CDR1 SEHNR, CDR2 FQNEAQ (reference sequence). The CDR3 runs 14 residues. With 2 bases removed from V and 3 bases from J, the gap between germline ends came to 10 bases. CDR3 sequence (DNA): TGTGCCAGCAGCTTAAAGGACAGCGACACTGAAGCTTTCTTT. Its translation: CASSLKDSDTEAFF. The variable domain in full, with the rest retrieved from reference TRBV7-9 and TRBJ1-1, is DTGVSQNPRHKITKRGQNVTFRCDPISEHNRLYWYRQTLGQGPEFLTYFQNEAQLEKSRLLSDRFSAERPKGSFSTLEIQRTEQGDSAMYLCASSLKDSDTEAFFGQGTRLTVV.

CDR3 loop: CATSESQGGQGNQPQHF. The CDR3 DNA is TGTGCCACCAGTGAATCACAGGGGGGACAGGGCAATCAGCCCCAGCATTTT. The chain is built from TRBV24-1 and TRBJ1-5; 8 bases align to TRBD1. Germline values: CDR1 KGHDR, CDR2 SFDVKD. CDR3 length: 17 residues. With 4 bases clipped from V and 2 bases from J, the junction kept 9 bases outside the gene matches.

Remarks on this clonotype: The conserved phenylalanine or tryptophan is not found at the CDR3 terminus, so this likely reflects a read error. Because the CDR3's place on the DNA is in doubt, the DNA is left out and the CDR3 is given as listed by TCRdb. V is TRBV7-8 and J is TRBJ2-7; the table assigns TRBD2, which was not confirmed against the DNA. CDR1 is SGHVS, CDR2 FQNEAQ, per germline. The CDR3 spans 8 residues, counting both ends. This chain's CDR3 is CASSKGTS.

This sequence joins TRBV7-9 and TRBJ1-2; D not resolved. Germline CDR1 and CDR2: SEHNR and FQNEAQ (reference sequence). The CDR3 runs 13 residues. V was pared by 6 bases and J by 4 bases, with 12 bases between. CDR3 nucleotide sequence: TGTGCCAGCAGTTTACCAGTCGGCTATGGCTACACCTTC. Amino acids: CASSLPVGYGYTF.

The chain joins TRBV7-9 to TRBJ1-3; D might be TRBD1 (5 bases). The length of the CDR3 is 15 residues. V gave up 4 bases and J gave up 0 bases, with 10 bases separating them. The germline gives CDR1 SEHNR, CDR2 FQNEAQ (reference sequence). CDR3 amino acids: CASSSRERSGNTIYF. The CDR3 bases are TGTGCCAGCAGCTCCAGGGAACGCTCTGGAAACACCATATATTTT. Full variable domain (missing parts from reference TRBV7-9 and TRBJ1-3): DTGVSQNPRHKITKRGQNVTFRCDPISEHNRLYWYRQTLGQGPEFLTYFQNEAQLEKSRLLSDRFSAERPKGSFSTLEIQRTEQGDSAMYLCASSSRERSGNTIYFGEGSWLTVV.

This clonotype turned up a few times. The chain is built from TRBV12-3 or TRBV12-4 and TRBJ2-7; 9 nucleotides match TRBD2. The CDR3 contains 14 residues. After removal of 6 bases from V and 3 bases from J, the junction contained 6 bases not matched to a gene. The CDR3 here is CASSRLAGIYEQYF. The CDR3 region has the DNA TGTGCCAGCAGCAGGCTAGCGGGGATCTACGAGCAGTACTTC.

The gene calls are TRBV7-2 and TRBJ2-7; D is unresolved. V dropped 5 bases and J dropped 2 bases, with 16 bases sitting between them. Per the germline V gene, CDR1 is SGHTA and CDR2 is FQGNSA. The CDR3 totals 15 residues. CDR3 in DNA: TGTGCCAGCAGCCAAGATGCCTGGCAGCCCTACGAGCAGTACTTC. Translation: CASSQDAWQPYEQYF.

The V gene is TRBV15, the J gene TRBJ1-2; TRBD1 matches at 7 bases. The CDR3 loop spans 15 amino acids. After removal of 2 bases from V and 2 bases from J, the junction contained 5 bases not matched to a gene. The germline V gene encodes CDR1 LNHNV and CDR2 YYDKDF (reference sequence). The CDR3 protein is CATSRRGTDNYGYTF. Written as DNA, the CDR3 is TGTGCCACCAGCAGACGCGGGACAGACAACTATGGCTACACCTTC.

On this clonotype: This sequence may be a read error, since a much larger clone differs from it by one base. The CDR3 coding sequence is TGTGCCAGCAGCTTAGAGGCAGGGCACAACGGGCAGTACTTC. It specifies CASSLEAGHNGQYF. The chain employs TRBV7-8 and TRBJ2-7; D perhaps matches TRBD1 (5 bases). V was shortened by 1 base and J by 9 bases, with 16 bases between the two germline ends. Germline V lookup: CDR1 SGHVS, CDR2 FQNEAQ. The CDR3 totals 14 residues.

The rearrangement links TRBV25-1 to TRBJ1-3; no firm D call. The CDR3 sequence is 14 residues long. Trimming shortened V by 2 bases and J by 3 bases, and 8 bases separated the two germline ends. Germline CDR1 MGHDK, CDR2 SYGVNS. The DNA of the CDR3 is TGTGCCAGCAGTGAACCGGGCTATGGAAACACCATATATTTT. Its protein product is CASSEPGYGNTIYF.

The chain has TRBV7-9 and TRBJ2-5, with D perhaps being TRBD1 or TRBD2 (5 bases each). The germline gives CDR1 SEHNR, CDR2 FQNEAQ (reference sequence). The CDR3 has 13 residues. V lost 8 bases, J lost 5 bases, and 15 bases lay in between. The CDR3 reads CASYGRWDETQYF. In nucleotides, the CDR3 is TGTGCCAGCTATGGGAGATGGGACGAGACCCAGTACTTC. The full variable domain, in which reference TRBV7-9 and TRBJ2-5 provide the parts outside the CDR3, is DTGVSQNPRHKITKRGQNVTFRCDPISEHNRLYWYRQTLGQGPEFLTYFQNEAQLEKSRLLSDRFSAERPKGSFSTLEIQRTEQGDSAMYLCASYGRWDETQYFGPGTRLLVL.

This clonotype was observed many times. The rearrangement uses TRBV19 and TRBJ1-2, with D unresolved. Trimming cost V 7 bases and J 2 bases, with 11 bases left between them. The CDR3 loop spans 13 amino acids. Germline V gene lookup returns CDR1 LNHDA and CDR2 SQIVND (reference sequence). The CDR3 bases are TGTGCCAGTAACCCGAGCCCCAACTATGGCTACACCTTC. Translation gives CASNPSPNYGYTF.

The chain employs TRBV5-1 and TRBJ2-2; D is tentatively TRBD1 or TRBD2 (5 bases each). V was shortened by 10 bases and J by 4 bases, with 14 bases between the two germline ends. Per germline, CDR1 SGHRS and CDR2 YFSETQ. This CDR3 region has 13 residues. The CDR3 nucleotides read TGCGCCGGCAACCTAGGGACCACCGGGGAGCTGTTTTTT. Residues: CAGNLGTTGELFF.

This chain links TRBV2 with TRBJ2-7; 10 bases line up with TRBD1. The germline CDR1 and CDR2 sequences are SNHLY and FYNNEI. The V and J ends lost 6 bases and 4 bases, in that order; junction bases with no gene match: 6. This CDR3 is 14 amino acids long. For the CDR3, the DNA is TGTGCCAGCAGAAAGACAGGGGGCAAATACGAGCAGTACTTC. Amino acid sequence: CASRKTGGKYEQYF.

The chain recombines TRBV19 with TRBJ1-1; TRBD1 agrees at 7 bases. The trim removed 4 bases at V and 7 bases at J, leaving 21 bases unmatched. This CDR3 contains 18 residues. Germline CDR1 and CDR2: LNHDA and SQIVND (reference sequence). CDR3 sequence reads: CASSTTATTGQIRVEAFF. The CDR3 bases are TGTGCCAGTAGTACGACCGCCACTACGGGACAGATTCGGGTTGAAGCTTTCTTT.

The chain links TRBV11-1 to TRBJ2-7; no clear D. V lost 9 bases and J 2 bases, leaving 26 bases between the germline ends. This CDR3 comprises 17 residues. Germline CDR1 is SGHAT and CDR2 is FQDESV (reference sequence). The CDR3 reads CARPYGPSSAAPYEQYF. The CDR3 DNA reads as TGTGCCAGGCCCTACGGTCCATCCTCCGCGGCCCCCTACGAGCAGTACTTC.

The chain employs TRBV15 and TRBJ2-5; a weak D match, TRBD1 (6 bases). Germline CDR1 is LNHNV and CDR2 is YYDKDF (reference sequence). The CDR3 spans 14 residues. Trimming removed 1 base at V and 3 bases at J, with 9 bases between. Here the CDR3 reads CATSRVDRKETQYF. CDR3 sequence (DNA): TGTGCCACCAGCAGAGTGGACAGAAAAGAGACCCAGTACTTC.

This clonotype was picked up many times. The CDR3 DNA sequence: TGTGCCACCAGCACCCGGCCCGGGGGTGACGATGGCTACACCTTC. Protein product: CATSTRPGGDDGYTF. V gene TRBV15 combines with J gene TRBJ1-2, with D perhaps TRBD1 (5 bases). The CDR3 loop spans 15 amino acids. From germline, CDR1 is LNHNV and CDR2 YYDKDF (reference sequence). Between the trimmed V and J ends, which lost 4 bases and 6 bases, there was a span of 18 bases.

CDR3 loop: CASGKDRGNYGYTF. In DNA form, the CDR3 reads TGTGCCAGCGGAAAAGACAGGGGTAACTATGGCTACACCTTC. V is TRBV25-1 and J is TRBJ1-2; 8 positions match TRBD1. CDR1 is MGHDK, CDR2 SYGVNS, per germline. The junction had 6 bases not matched to a gene; V was cut back by 8 bases and J by 1 base. The CDR3 runs 14 residues.

The CDR3 DNA sequence: TGTGCCAGCAGTACCCTTGCGGGAGTCAAACAGACCCAGTACTTC. Protein product: CASSTLAGVKQTQYF. This rearrangement joins TRBV2 to TRBJ2-5; 7 positions match TRBD2. The germline V gene encodes CDR1 SNHLY and CDR2 FYNNEI. CDR3 length: 15 residues. Unmatched junction bases numbered 12, after V lost 5 bases and J lost 6 bases.

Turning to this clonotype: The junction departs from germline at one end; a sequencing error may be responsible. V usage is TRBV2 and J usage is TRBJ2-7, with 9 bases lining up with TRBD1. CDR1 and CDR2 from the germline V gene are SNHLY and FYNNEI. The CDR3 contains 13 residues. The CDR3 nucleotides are TGTGTCAGCATCTCGGGACAGGGCTACGAGCAGTACTTC. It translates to CVSISGQGYEQYF.

The CDR3 coding sequence is TGTGCCAGTAGTATAGACAGAACGAACACCGGGGAGCTGTTTTTT. It yields the protein CASSIDRTNTGELFF. The chain recombines TRBV19 with TRBJ2-2; D unclear. This CDR3 has 15 residues. The V gene lost 0 bases and the J gene lost 0 bases, with 5 bases spanning the gap. Germline V gives CDR1 LNHDA, CDR2 SQIVND (reference sequence).